This T cell receptor (beta chain) was identified during a study of blood T cell repertoires in COVID-19. Study background: Donors in the United States, Italy and Spain gave samples during acute or convalescent COVID-19. The cDNA or gDNA used as material had been derived from T cells, B-cell-depleted T cells, or PBMCs.

Original data processing: It was from reference gene primer amplification that nucleated cell counts were estimated. TCRdb's copy holds only in-frame clones and misses some; the assay was immunoSEQ multiplex PCR. The DNA gave D and trimming, while V, J and clone size come from that table. In the table there are around 250,000 clones, 80% to 85% of which are singletons. V was cut by 4 bases and J by 2 bases, with 16 bases left in between. The CDR3 has 16 amino acids. CDR1 and CDR2 (germline): SGHRS, YFSETQ. A single count supports this clone. The chain is built from TRBV5-1 and TRBJ2-1, with D unclear. The sequenced sample consisted of peripheral blood. This receptor was taken from a man in his fifties with active or convalescent COVID-19. The DNA of the CDR3 is TGCGCCAGCAGCAAGGCCGGGTTACCCCCCTACAATGAGCAGTTCTTC. Translating it yields CASSKAGLPPYNEQFF.